This T cell receptor (beta chain) was identified in a study of blood T cell repertoires in COVID-19. As originally analysed: Researchers report that nucleated cell counts were estimated from reference gene primer amplification. TCRdb keeps only in-frame clones here, not all; method: immunoSEQ multiplex PCR. The D gene and trimming were derived from the DNA, and the V and J assignments and clone size from that table. The sample lists 100,000 to 150,000 clones, around 88% occurring once. The J segment lost 8 bases and the V segment lost 6 bases, leaving 8 bases of the junction unmatched. In germline, CDR1 is MNHNY, CDR2 SVGAGI (reference sequence). This CDR3 comprises 14 residues.

This receptor was identified in a man aged 60 to 75 with COVID-19, enrolled during active disease. Material for sequencing was peripheral blood. V and J are TRBV6-6 and TRBJ2-1, with 9 bases identical to TRBD1. The DNA for the CDR3 is TGTGCCAGCAGCCCCTGGACAGGGGACGATGAGCAGTTCTTC. Translation: CASSPWTGDDEQFF.